This T cell receptor beta chain was sequenced in a study of blood T cell repertoires in COVID-19. Study overall: From T cells, B-cell-depleted T cells, or PBMCs came the material, which was cDNA or gDNA.

Seattle patient enrollment occurred during active infection, with longitudinal follow-up thereafter. Original methodology: Amplification with reference gene primers provided the estimates of nucleated cell counts. The table came from immunoSEQ multiplex PCR; TCRdb's copy has only in-frame clones and leaves some out. That table furnishes V, J and clone size, whereas the DNA furnished D and trimming. Of roughly 150,000 clones listed, around 87% are singletons. CDR1 is LGHNA, CDR2 YNFKEQ, per germline. The germline V and J ends were trimmed by 1 base and 5 bases, with 8 bases remaining between them. CDR3 length equals 14 residues.

V and J are TRBV4-2 and TRBJ2-2; possible D gene TRBD2, 5 bases. The clonotype originates from a woman older than 75 with COVID-19, enrolled during active disease. Sequencing was carried out using peripheral blood. The CDR3 DNA follows: TGTGCCAGCAGCCAAGGCGGGTTAACCGGGGAGCTGTTTTTT. Translating gives CASSQGGLTGELFF.